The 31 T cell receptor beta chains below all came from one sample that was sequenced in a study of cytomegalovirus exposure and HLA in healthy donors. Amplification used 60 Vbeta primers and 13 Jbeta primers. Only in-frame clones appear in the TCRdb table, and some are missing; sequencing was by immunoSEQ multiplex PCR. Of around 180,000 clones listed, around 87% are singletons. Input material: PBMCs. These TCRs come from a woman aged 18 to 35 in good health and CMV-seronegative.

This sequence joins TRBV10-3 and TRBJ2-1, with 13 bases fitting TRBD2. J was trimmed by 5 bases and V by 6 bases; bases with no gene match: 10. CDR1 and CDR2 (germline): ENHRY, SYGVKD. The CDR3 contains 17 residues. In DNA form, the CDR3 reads TGTGCCATCAGCGTGACTAGCGGGGGGCTCGTTAACAATGAGCAGTTCTTC. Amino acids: CAISVTSGGLVNNEQFF.

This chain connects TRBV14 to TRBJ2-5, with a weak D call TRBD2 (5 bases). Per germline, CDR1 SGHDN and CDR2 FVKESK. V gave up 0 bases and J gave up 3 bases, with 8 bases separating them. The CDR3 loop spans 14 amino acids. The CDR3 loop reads CASSQDPGKETQYF. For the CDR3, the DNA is TGTGCCAGCAGCCAAGATCCCGGGAAAGAGACCCAGTACTTC.

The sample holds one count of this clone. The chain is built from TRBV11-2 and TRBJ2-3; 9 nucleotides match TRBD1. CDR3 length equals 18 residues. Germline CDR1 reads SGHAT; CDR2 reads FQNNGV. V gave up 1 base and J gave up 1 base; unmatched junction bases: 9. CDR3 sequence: CASSLATGGGLGTDTQYF. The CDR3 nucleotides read TGTGCCAGCAGCTTAGCTACAGGGGGCGGTTTAGGCACAGATACGCAGTATTTT.

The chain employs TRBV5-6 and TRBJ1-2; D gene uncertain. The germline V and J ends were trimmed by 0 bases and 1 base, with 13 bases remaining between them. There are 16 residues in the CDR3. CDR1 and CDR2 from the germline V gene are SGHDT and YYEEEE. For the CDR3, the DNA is TGTGCCAGCAGCTTGGCCGATGGGCCGTTTAACTATGGCTACACCTTC. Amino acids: CASSLADGPFNYGYTF.

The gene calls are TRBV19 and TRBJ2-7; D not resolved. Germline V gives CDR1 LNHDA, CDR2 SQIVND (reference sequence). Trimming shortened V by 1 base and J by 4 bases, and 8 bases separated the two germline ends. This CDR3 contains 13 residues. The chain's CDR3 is CASSIGPPYEQYF. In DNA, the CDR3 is TGTGCCAGTAGTATAGGTCCTCCGTACGAGCAGTACTTC.

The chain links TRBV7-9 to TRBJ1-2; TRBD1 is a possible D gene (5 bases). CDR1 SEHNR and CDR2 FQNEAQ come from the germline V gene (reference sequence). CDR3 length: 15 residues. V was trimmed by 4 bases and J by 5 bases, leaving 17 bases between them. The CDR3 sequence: CASSSIGAGQYGYTF. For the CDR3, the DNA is TGTGCCAGCAGCTCGATAGGGGCAGGACAATATGGCTACACCTTC.

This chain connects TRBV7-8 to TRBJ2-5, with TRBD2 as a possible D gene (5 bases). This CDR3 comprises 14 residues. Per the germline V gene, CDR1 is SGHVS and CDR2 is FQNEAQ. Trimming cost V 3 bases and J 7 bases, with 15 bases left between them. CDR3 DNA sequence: TGTGCCAGCAGCTTTGGACGGACCGGGGTGACCCAGTACTTC. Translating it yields CASSFGRTGVTQYF.

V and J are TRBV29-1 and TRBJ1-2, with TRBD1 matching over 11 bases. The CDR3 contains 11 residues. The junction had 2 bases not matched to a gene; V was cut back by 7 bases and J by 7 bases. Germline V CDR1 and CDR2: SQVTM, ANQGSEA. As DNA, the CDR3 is TGCAGCGCCGGACAGGGGGCTGGCTACACCTTC. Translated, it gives CSAGQGAGYTF.

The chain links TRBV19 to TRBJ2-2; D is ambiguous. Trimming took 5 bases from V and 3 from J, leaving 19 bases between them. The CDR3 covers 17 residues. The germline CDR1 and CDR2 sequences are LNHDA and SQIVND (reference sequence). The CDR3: CASSRAEASGDTGELFF. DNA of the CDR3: TGTGCCAGTAGTCGAGCAGAAGCTTCAGGTGACACCGGGGAGCTGTTTTTT.

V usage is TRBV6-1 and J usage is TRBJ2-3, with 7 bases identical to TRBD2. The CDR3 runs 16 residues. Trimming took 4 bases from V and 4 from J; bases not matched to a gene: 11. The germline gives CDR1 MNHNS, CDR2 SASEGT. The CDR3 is CASSGAGGSYADTQYF. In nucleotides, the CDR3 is TGTGCCAGCAGTGGTGCTGGCGGGAGTTACGCAGATACGCAGTATTTT.

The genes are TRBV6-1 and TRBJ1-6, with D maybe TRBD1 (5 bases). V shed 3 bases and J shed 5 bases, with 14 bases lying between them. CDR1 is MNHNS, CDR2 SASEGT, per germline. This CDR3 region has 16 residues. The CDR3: CASSEARVRNNSPLHF. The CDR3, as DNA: TGTGCCAGCAGTGAGGCCAGGGTCAGAAATAATTCACCCCTCCACTTT.

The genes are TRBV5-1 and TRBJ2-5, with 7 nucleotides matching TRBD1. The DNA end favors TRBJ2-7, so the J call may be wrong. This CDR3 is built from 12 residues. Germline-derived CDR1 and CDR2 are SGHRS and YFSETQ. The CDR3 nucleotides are TGCGCCAGCAGCCCTGACAGGGACGAGCAGTACTTC. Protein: CASSPDRDEQYF.

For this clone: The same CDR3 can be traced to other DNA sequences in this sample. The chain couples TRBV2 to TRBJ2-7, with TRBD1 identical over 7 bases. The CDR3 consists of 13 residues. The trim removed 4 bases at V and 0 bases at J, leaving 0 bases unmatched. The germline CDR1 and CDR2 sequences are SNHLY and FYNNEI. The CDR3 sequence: CASSGDSSYEQYF. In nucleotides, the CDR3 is TGTGCCAGCAGTGGGGACAGCTCCTACGAGCAGTACTTC.

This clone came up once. DNA of the CDR3: TGCGCCAGCAGTCCAGTCGCAGAGACCCAGTACTTC. This encodes CASSPVAETQYF. This chain connects TRBV23-1 to TRBJ2-5; D not resolved. TRBV23-1 is an ORF for which the function is uncertain. The ends were cut back, 4 bases at V and 4 bases at J, with 7 bases in the middle. This CDR3 is built from 12 residues.

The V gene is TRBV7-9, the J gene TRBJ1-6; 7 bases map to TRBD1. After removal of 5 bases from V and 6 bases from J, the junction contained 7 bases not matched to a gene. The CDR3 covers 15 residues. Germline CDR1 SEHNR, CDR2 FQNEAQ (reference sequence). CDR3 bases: TGTGCCAGCAGCCGGGGGTCAGGGGGTAATTCACCCCTCCACTTT. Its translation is CASSRGSGGNSPLHF.

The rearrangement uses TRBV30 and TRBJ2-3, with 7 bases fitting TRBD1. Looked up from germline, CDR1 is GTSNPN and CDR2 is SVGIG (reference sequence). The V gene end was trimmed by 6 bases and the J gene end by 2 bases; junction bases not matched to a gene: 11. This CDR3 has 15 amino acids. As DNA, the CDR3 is TGTGCCTGTGCGACAGGGTCCTACAACACAGATACGCAGTATTTT. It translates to CACATGSYNTDTQYF.

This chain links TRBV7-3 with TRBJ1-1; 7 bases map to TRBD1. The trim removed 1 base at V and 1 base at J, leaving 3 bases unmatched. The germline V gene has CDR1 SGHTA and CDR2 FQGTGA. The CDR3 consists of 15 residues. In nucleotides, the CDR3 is TGTGCCAGCAGCTTAATAGGGGACAGGAACACTGAAGCTTTCTTT. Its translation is CASSLIGDRNTEAFF.

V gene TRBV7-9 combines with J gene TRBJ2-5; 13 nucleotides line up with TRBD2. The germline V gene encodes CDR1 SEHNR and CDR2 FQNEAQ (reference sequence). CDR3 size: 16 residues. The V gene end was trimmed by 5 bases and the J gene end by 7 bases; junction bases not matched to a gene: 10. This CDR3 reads CASSKRGLAGLRTQYF. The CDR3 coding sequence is TGTGCCAGCAGCAAAAGGGGACTAGCGGGACTGAGGACCCAGTACTTC.

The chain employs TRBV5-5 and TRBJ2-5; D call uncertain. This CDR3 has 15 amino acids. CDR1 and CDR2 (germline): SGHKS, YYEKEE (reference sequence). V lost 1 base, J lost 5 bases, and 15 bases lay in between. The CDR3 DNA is TGTGCCAGCAGCTTGTCCCCCCCTCAGGTGGAGACCCAGTACTTC. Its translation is CASSLSPPQVETQYF.

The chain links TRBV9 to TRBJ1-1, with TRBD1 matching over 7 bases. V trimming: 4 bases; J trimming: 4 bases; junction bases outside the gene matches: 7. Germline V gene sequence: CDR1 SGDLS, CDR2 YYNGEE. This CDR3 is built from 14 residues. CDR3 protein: CASSSRQGSTEAFF. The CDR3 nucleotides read TGTGCCAGCAGCTCACGACAGGGTAGCACTGAAGCTTTCTTT.

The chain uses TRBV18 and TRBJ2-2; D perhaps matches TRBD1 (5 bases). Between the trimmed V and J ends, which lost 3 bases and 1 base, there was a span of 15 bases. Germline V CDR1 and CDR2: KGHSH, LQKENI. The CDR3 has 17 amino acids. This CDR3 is CASSPTDIGLNTGELFF. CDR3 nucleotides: TGTGCCAGCTCACCGACGGACATAGGGTTGAACACCGGGGAGCTGTTTTTT. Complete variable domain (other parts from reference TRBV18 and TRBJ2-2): NAGVMQNPRHLVRRRGQEARLRCSPMKGHSHVYWYRQLPEEGLKFMVYLQKENIIDESGMPKERFSAEFPKEGPSILRIQQVVRGDSAAYFCASSPTDIGLNTGELFFGEGSRLTVL.

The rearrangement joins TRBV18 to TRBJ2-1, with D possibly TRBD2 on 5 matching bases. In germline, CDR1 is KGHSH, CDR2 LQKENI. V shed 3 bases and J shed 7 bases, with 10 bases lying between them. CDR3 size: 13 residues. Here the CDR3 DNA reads TGTGCCAGCTCACCCGGAACTAGGAATGAGCAGTTCTTC. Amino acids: CASSPGTRNEQFF.

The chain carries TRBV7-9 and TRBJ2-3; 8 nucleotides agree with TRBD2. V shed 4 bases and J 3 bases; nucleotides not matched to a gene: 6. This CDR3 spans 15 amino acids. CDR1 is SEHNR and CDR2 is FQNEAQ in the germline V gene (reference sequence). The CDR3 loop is CASSSRGGVTDTQYF. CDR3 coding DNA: TGTGCCAGCAGCTCACGGGGGGGAGTTACAGATACGCAGTATTTT.

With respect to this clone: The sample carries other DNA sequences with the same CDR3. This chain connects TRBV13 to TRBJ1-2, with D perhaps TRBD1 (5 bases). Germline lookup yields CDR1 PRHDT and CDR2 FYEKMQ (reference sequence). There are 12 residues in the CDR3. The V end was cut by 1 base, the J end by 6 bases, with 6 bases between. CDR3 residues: CASSLAGNGYTF. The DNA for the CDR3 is TGTGCCAGCAGCTTAGCAGGGAATGGCTACACCTTC.

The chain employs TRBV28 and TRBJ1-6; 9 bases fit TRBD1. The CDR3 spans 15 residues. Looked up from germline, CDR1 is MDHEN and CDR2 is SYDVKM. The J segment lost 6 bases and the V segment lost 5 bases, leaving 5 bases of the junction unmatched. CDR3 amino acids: CASSLTGGINSPLHF. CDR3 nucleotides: TGTGCCAGCAGTCTAACAGGGGGCATTAATTCACCCCTCCACTTT.

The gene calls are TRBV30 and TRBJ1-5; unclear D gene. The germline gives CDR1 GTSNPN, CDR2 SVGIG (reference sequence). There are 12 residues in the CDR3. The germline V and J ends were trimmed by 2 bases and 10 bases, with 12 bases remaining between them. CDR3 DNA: TGTGCCTGGAGTTTGGGCGCGGGTCCCCAGCATTTT. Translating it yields CAWSLGAGPQHF. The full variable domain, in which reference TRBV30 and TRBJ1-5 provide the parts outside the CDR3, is SQTIHQWPATLVQPVGSPLSLECTVEGTSNPNLYWYRQAAGRGLQLLFYSVGIGQISSEVPQNLSASRPQDRQFILSSKKLLLSDSGFYLCAWSLGAGPQHFGDGTRLSIL.

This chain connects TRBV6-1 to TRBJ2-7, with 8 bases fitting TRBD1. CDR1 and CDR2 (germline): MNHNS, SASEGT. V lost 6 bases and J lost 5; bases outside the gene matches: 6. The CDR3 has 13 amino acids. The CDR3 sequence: CASRAGGYNEQYF. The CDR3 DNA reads TGTGCCAGCAGAGCAGGGGGCTACAACGAGCAGTACTTC.

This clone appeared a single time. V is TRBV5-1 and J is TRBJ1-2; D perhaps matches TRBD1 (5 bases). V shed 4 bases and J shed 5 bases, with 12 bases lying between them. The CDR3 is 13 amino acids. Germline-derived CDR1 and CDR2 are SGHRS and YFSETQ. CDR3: CASSMDGTYGYTF. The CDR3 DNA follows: TGCGCCAGCAGCATGGACGGGACTTATGGCTACACCTTC.

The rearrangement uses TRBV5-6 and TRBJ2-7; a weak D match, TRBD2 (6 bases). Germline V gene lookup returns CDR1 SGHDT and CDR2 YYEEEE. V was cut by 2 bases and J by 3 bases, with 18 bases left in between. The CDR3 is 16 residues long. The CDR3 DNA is TGTGCCAGCAGCTTTACCGCGGGATCACTGATCTACGAGCAGTACTTC. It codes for CASSFTAGSLIYEQYF.

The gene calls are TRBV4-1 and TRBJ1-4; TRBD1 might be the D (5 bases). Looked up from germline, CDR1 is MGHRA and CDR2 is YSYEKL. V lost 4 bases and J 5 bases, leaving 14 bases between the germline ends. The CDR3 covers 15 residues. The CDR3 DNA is TGCGCCAGCAGCCTCCAGCCAGGGCGGAATGAAAAACTGTTTTTT. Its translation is CASSLQPGRNEKLFF.

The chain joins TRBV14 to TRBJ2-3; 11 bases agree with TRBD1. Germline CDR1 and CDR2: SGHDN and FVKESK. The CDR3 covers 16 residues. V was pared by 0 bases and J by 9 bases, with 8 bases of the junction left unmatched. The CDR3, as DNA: TGTGCCAGCAGCCAAGATAGCGGACAGGGGGCCGTCACGCAGTATTTT. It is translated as CASSQDSGQGAVTQYF. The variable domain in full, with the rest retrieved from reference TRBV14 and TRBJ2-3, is EAGVTQFPSHSVIEKGQTVTLRCDPISGHDNLYWYRRVMGKEIKFLLHFVKESKQDESGMPNNRFLAERTGGTYSTLKVQPAELEDSGVYFCASSQDSGQGAVTQYFGPGTRLTVL.